This T cell receptor (beta chain) was captured in a study of OX40 agonist ivuxolimab in advanced cancers. Study-wide background: Patients were given ivuxolimab, an antibody that agonizes OX40 (CD134).

The V and J ends lost 4 bases and 10 bases respectively, with 22 bases between them. Per the germline V gene, CDR1 is SGHVS and CDR2 is FNYEAQ. The CDR3 is made up of 16 amino acids. Assay: immunoSEQ multiplex PCR; the TCRdb copy retains only in-frame clones and omits some. The sample includes about 56,000 clones, 70% to 85% seen only once; the top ten take under 4%. This clone showed up just a few times. The clonotype was recovered from an adult with an advanced solid tumor such as melanoma, head and neck, liver or kidney cancer. The rearrangement links TRBV7-6 to TRBJ1-4, with a tentative D call TRBD1 (5 bases). The sample consisted of CD4+ or CD8+ T cells sorted from blood, taken in a trial of the OX40 agonist ivuxolimab. The CDR3 DNA sequence: TGTGCCAGCAGCTCCTCTTTGACAGCCCTCGGGGGAAAACTGTTTTTT. Residues: CASSSSLTALGGKLFF.